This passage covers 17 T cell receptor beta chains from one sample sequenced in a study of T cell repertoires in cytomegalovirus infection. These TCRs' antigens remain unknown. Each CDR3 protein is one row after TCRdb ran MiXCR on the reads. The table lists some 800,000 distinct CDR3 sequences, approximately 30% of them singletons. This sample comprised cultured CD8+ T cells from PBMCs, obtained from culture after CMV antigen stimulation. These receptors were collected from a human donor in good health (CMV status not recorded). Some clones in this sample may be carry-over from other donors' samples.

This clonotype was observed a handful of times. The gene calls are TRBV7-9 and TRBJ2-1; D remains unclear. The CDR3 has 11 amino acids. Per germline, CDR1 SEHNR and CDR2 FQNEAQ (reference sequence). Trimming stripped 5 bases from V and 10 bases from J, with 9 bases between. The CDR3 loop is CASSKGLEQFF. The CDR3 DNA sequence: TGTGCCAGCAGCAAAGGGTTAGAGCAGTTCTTC.

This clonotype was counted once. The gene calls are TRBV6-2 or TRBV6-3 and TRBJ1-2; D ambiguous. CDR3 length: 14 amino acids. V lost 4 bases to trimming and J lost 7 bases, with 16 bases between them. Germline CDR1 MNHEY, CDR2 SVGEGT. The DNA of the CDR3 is TGTGCCAGCAGTTCCCAAGACGGGCCCCTTGGCTACACCTTC. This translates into CASSSQDGPLGYTF.

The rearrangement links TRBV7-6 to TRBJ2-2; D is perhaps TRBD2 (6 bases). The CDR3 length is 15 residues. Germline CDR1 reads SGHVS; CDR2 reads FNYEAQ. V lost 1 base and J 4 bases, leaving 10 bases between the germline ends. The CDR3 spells CASSLVYGGTGELFF. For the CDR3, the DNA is TGTGCCAGCAGCTTAGTCTACGGGGGCACCGGGGAGCTGTTTTTT.

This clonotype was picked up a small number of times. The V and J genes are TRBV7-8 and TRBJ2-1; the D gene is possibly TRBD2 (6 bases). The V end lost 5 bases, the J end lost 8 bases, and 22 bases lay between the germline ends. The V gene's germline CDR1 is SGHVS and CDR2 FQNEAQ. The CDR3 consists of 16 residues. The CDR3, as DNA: TGTGCCAGCAGCCACTCACGCGGGGCGCCTCTCGATGAGCAGTTCTTC. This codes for CASSHSRGAPLDEQFF.

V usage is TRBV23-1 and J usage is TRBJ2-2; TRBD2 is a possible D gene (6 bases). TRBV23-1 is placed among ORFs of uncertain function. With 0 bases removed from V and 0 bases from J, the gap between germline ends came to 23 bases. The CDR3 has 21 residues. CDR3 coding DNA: TGCGCCAGCAGTCAATCTGAATTCTTACGGGACTGGCCTACGAACACCGGGGAGCTGTTTTTT. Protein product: CASSQSEFLRDWPTNTGELFF.

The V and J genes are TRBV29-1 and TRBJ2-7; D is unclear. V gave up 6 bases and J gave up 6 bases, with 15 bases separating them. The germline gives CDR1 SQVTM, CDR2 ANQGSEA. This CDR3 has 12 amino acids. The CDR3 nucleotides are TGCAGCGTCCAGGACCTTCGGCCCGAGCAGTACTTC. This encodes CSVQDLRPEQYF.

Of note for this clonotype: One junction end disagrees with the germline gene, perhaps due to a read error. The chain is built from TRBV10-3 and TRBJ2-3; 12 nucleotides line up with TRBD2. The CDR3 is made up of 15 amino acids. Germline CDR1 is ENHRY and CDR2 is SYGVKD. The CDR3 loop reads CVIRETSGGPDTQYF. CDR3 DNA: TGTGTCATCAGAGAGACTAGCGGGGGTCCAGATACGCAGTATTTT.

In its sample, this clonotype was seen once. CDR3: CASSFPTANSNQPQHF. CDR3 DNA sequence: TGTGCCAGCAGCTTCCCAACAGCTAATAGCAATCAGCCCCAGCATTTT. This chain links TRBV9 with TRBJ1-5; D not certain. The V gene lost 4 bases and the J gene lost 0 bases, with 14 bases spanning the gap. This CDR3 comprises 16 residues. Germline CDR1 reads SGDLS; CDR2 reads YYNGEE.

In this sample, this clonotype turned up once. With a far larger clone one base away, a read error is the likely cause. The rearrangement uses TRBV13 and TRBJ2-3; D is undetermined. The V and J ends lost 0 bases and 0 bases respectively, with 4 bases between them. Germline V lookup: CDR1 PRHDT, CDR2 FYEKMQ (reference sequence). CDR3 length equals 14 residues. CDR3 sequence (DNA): TGTGCCAGCAGCTTAGGCCATAGCACAGATACGCAGTATTTT. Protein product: CASSLGHSTDTQYF.

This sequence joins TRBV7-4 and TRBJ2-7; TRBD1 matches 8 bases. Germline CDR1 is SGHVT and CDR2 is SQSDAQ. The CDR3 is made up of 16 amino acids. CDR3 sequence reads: CVSSDDRGLSSYEQYV. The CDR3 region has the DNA TGTGTCAGCAGCGACGACAGGGGCCTTAGCTCCTACGAGCAGTACGTC.

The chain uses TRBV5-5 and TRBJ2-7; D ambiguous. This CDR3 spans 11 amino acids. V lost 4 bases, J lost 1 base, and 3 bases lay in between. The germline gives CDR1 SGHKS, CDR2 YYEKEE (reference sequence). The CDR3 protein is CASSRSYEQYV. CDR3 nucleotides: TGTGCCAGCAGCAGGTCCTACGAGCAGTACGTC.

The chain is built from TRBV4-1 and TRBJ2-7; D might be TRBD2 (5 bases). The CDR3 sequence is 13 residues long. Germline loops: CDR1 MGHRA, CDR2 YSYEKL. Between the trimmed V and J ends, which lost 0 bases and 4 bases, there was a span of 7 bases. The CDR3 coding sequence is TGCGCCAGCAGCCAAGAGAGGGTTTACGAGCAGTACTTC. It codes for CASSQERVYEQYF.

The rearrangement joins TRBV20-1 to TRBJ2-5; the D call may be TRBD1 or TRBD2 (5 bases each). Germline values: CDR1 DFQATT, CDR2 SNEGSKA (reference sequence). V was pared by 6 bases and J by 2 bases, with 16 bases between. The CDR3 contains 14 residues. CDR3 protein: CSAPGRLPQETQYF. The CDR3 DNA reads TGCAGTGCACCGGGACGACTACCACAAGAGACCCAGTACTTC.

The CDR3 loop reads CASSYLSGGIEETQYF. The CDR3 bases are TGTGCCAGCAGTTACCTCAGCGGGGGGATCGAAGAGACCCAGTACTTC. The chain carries TRBV6-5 and TRBJ2-5; 9 nucleotides agree with TRBD2. The CDR3 totals 16 residues. The junction had 7 bases not matched to a gene; V was cut back by 2 bases and J by 3 bases. Germline V gene lookup returns CDR1 MNHEY and CDR2 SVGAGI.

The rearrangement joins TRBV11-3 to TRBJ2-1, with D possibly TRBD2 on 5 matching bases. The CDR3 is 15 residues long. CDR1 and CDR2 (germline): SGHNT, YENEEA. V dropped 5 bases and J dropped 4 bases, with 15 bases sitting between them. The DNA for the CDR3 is TGTGCCAGCAGCCCCCGGGAAACCTTTTACAATGAGCAGTTCTTC. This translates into CASSPRETFYNEQFF.

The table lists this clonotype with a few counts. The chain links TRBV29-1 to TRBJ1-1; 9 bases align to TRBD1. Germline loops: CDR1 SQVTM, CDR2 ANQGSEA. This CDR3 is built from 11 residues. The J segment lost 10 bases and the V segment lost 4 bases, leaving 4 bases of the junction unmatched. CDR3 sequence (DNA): TGCAGCGTTGTCGGACAGGGGAGAGCTTTCTTT. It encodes CSVVGQGRAFF.

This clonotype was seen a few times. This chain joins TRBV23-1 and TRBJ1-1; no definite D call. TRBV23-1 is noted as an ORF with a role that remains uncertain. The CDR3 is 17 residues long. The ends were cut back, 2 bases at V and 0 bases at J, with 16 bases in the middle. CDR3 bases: TGCGCCAGCAGTCAAGCCGACACCGTGTCATTGAACACTGAAGCTTTCTTT. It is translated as CASSQADTVSLNTEAFF.